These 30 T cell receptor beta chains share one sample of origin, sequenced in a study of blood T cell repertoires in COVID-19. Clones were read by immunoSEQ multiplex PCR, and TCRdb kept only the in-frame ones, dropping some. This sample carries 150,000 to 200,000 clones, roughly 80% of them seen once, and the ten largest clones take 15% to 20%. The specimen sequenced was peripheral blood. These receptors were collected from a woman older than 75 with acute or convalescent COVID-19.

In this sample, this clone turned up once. The CDR3 region is CASSPQGASTGELFF. The CDR3 DNA sequence: TGTGCCAGCAGTCCCCAGGGGGCAAGCACCGGGGAGCTGTTTTTT. V is TRBV28 and J is TRBJ2-2; TRBD1 matches at 8 bases. Trimming at V came to 5 bases and at J to 4 bases, leaving 6 bases not matched to a gene. This CDR3 has 15 residues. In germline, CDR1 is MDHEN, CDR2 SYDVKM. The entire variable domain, with the rest obtained from reference TRBV28 and TRBJ2-2, is as follows: DVKVTQSSRYLVKRTGEKVFLECVQDMDHENMFWYRQDPGLGLRLIYFSYDVKMKEKGDIPEGYSVSREKKERFSLILESASTNQTSMYLCASSPQGASTGELFFGEGSRLTVL.

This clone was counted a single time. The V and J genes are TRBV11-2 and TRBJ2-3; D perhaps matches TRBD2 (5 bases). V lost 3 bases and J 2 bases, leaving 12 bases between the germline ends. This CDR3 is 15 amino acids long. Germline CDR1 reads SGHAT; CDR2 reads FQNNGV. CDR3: CASSFMGAPTDTQYF. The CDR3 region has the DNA TGTGCCAGCAGCTTCATGGGAGCCCCCACAGATACGCAGTATTTT.

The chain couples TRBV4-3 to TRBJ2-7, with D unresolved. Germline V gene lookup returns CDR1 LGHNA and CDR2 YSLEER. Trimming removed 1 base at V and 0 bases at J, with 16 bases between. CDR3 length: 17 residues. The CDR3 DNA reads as TGCGCCAGCAGCCAAGGGGCCCCTACCCACTTCTCCTACGAGCAGTACTTC. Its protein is CASSQGAPTHFSYEQYF.

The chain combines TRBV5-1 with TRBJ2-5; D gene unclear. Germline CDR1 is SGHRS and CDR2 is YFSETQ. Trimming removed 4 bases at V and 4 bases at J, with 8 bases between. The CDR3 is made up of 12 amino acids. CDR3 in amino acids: CASSRSRETQYF. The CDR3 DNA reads TGCGCCAGCAGCCGTTCCCGAGAGACCCAGTACTTC.

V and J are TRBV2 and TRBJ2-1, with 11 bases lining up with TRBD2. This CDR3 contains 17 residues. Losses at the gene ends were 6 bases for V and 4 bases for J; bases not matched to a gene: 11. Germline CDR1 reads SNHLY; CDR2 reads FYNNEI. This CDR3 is CASRAQLAGEEYNEQFF. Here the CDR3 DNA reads TGTGCCAGCAGGGCTCAACTAGCGGGAGAGGAGTACAATGAGCAGTTCTTC.

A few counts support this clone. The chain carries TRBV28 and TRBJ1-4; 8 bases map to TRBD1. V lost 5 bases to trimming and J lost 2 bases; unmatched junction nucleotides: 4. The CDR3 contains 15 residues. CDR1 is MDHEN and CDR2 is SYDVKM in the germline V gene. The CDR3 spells CASSLDRGTNEKLFF. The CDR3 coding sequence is TGTGCCAGCAGTCTAGACAGGGGCACTAATGAAAAACTGTTTTTT.

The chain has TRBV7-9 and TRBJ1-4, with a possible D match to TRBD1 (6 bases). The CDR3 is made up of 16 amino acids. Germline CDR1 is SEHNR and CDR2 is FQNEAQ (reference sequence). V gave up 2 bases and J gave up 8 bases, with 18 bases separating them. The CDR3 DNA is TGTGCCAGCAGCTTATATCAGGGGAGTTGGTTGGAAAAACTGTTTTTT. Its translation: CASSLYQGSWLEKLFF. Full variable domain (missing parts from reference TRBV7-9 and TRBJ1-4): DTGVSQNPRHKITKRGQNVTFRCDPISEHNRLYWYRQTLGQGPEFLTYFQNEAQLEKSRLLSDRFSAERPKGSFSTLEIQRTEQGDSAMYLCASSLYQGSWLEKLFFGSGTQLSVL.

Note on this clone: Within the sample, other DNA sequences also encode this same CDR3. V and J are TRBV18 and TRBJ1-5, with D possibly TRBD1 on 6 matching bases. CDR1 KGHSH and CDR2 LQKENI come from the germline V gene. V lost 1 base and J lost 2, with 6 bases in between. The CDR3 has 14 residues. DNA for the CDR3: TGTGCCAGCTCACCACAGGGGGGCAATCAGCCCCAGCATTTT. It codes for CASSPQGGNQPQHF.

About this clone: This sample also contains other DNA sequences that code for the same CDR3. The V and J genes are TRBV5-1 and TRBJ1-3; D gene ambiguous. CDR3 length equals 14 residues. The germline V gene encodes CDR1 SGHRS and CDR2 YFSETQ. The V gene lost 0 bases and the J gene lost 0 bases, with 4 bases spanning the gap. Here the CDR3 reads CASSLASSGNTIYF. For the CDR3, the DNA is TGCGCCAGCAGCTTGGCCAGCTCTGGAAACACCATATATTTT.

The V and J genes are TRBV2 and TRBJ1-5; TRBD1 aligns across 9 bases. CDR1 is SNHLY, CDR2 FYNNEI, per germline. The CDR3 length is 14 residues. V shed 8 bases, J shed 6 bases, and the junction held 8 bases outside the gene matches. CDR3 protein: CASGTGTGLQPQHF. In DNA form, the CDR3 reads TGTGCCAGCGGCACCGGGACAGGGCTTCAGCCCCAGCATTTT.

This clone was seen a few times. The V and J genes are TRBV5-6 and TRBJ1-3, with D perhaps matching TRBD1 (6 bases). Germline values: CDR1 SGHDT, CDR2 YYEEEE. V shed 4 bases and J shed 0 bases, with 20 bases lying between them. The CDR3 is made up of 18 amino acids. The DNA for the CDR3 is TGTGCCAGCAGCAAGGAGTTGGGACACACGAGCTCTGGAAACACCATATATTTT. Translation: CASSKELGHTSSGNTIYF.

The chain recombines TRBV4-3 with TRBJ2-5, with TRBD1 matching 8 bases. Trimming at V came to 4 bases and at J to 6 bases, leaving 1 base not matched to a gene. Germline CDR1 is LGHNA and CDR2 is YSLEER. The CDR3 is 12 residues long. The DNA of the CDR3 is TGCGCCAGCAGCCGGGACAGGCAGACCCAGTACTTC. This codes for CASSRDRQTQYF.

CDR3 sequence (DNA): TGTGCCAGTAGCCTTACTAGCGGGGGGGCCGGCTCCTACAATGAGCAGTTCTTC. Amino acid sequence: CASSLTSGGAGSYNEQFF. V usage is TRBV19 and J usage is TRBJ2-1; TRBD2 matches 13 bases. The CDR3 has 18 amino acids. In germline, CDR1 is LNHDA, CDR2 SQIVND (reference sequence). The ends lost 6 bases at V and 0 bases at J; junction bases unmatched: 8.

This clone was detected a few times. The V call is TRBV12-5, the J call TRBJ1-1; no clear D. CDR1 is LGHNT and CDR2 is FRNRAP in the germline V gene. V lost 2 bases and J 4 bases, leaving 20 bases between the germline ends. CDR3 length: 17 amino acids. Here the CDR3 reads CASGLSRMALEGTEAFF. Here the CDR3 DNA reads TGTGCTAGTGGTTTGAGTCGTATGGCCCTCGAGGGCACTGAAGCTTTCTTT.

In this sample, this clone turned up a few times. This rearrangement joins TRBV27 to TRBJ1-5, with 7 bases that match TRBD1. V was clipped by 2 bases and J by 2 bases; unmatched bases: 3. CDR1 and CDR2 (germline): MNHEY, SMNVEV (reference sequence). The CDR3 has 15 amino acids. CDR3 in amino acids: CASSLDRDGNQPQHF. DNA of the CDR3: TGTGCCAGCAGTTTAGACAGGGATGGCAATCAGCCCCAGCATTTT.

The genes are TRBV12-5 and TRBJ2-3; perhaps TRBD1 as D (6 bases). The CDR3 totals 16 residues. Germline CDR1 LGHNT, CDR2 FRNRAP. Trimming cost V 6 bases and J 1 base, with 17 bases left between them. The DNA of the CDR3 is TGTGCTAGTGGACAGGGTCTCACGGGTGGCACAGATACGCAGTATTTT. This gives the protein CASGQGLTGGTDTQYF.

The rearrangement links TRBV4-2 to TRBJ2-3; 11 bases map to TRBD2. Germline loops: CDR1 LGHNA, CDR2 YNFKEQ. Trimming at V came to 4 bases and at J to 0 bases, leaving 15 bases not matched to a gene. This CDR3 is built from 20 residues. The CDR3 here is CASSPPRPLAGGRSTDTQYF. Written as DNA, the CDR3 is TGTGCCAGCAGCCCGCCTCGTCCGCTAGCGGGGGGACGGAGCACAGATACGCAGTATTTT.

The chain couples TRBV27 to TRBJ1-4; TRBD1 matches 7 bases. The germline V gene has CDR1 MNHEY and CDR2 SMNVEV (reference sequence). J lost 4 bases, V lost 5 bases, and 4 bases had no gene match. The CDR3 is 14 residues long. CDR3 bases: TGTGCCAGCAGTGCGACAGGGAATAATGAAAAACTGTTTTTT. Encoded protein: CASSATGNNEKLFF.

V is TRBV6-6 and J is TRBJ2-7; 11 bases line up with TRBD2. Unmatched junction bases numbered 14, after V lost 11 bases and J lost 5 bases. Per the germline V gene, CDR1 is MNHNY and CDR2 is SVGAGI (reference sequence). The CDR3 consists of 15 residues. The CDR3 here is CASEGTSGSWDEQYF. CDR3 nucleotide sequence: TGTGCCTCCGAGGGAACTAGCGGGAGTTGGGACGAGCAGTACTTC.

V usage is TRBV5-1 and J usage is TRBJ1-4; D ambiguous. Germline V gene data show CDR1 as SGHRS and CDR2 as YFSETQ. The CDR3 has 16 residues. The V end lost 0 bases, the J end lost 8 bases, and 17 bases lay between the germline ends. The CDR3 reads CASSLGNVGSGEKLFF. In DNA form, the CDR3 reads TGCGCCAGCAGCTTGGGCAACGTCGGGTCGGGAGAAAAACTGTTTTTT.

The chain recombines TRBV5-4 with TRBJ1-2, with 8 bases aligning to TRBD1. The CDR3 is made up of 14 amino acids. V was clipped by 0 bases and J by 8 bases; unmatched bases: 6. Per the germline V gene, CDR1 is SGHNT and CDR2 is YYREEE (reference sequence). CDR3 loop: CASSLGQGALGYTF. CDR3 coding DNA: TGTGCCAGCAGCTTGGGGCAGGGGGCCCTAGGCTACACCTTC.

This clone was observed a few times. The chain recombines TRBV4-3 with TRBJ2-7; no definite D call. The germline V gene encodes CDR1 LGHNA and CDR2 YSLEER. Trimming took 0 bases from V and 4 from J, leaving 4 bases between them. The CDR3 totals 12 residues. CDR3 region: CASSQDRYEQYF. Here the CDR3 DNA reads TGCGCCAGCAGCCAAGACCGGTACGAGCAGTACTTC.

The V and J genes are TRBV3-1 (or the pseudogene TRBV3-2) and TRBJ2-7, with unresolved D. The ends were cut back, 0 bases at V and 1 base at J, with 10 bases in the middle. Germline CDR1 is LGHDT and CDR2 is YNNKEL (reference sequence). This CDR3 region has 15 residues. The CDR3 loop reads CASSQDLAESYEQYF. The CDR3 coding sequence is TGTGCCAGCAGCCAAGATTTGGCGGAGTCCTACGAGCAGTACTTC.

The CDR3 DNA reads as TGTGCCAGCAGCTTGGCAGGGTCGCACGGCACTGAAGCTTTCTTT. This codes for CASSLAGSHGTEAFF. The V call is TRBV5-6, the J call TRBJ1-1; TRBD1 is a possible D gene (5 bases). Trimming stripped 0 bases from V and 4 bases from J, with 13 bases between. This CDR3 comprises 15 residues. Germline V gene sequence: CDR1 SGHDT, CDR2 YYEEEE.

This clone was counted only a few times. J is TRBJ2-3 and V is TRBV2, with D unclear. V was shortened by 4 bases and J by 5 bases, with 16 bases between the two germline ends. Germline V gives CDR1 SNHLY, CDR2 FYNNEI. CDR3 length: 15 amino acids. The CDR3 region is CASSGSSVAGDTQYF. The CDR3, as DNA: TGTGCCAGCAGTGGTTCTAGTGTTGCTGGAGATACGCAGTATTTT. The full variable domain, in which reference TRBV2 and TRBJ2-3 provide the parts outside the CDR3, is EPEVTQTPSHQVTQMGQEVILRCVPISNHLYFYWYRQILGQKVEFLVSFYNNEISEKSEIFDDQFSVERPDGSNFTLKIRSTKLEDSAMYFCASSGSSVAGDTQYFGPGTRLTVL.

In DNA form, the CDR3 reads TGCAGCGTTGAGGGAGGGAGAGGCTCAAGGGAGCAGTTCTTC. Residues: CSVEGGRGSREQFF. The V call is TRBV29-1, the J call TRBJ2-1; 7 nucleotides match TRBD2. The CDR3 loop spans 14 amino acids. V lost 3 bases and J lost 10; bases outside the gene matches: 12. The germline CDR1 and CDR2 sequences are SQVTM and ANQGSEA.

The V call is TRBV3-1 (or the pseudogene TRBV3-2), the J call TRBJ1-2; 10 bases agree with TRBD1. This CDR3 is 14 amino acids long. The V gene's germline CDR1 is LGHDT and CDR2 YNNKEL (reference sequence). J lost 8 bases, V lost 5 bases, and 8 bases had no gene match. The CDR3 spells CASSSRQGANGYTF. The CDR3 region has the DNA TGTGCCAGCAGCTCCCGACAGGGGGCAAACGGCTACACCTTC.

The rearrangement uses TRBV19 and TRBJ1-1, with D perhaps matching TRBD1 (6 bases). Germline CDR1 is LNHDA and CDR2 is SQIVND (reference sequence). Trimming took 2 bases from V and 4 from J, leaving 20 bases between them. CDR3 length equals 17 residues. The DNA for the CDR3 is TGTGCCAGTAGTATATCCGCCGGGGGGCGGGGGGGCACTGAAGCTTTCTTT. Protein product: CASSISAGGRGGTEAFF.

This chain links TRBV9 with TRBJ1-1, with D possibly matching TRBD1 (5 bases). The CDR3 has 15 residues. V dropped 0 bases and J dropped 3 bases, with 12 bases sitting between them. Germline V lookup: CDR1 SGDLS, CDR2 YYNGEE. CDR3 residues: CASSVGREGDTEAFF. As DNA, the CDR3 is TGTGCCAGCAGCGTAGGCAGGGAAGGGGACACTGAAGCTTTCTTT.

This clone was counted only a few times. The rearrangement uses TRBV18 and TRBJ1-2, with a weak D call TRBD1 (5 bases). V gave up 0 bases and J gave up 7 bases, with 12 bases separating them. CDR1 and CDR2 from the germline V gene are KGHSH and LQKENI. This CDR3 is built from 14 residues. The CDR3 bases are TGTGCCAGCTCACCACCGGTCAGGGTGGCTGGCTACACCTTC. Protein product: CASSPPVRVAGYTF.